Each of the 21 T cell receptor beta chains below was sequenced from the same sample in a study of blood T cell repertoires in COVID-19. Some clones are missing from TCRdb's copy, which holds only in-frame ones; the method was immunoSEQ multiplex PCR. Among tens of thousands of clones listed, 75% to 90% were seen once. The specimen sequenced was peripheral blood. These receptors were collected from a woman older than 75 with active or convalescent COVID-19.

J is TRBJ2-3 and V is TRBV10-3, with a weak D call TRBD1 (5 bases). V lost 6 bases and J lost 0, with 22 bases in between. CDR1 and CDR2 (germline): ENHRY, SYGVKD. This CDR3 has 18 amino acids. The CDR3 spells CAISRQRPGSTSTDTQYF. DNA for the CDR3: TGTGCCATCAGCCGACAGCGACCCGGTTCGACTAGCACAGATACGCAGTATTTT.

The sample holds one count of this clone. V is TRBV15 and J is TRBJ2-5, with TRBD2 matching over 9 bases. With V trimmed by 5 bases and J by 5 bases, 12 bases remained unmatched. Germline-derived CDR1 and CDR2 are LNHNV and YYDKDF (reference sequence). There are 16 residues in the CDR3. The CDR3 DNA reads TGTGCCACCAGCCTTAGCCGAGCGGGGGGTTTGGAGACCCAGTACTTC. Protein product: CATSLSRAGGLETQYF.

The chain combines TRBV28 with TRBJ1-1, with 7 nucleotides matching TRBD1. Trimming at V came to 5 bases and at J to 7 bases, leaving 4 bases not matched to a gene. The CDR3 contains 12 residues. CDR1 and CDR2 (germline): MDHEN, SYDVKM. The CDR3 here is CASSPRDSEAFF. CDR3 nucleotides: TGTGCCAGCAGTCCCCGGGACAGTGAAGCTTTCTTT. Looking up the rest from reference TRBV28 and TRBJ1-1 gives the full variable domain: DVKVTQSSRYLVKRTGEKVFLECVQDMDHENMFWYRQDPGLGLRLIYFSYDVKMKEKGDIPEGYSVSREKKERFSLILESASTNQTSMYLCASSPRDSEAFFGQGTRLTVV.

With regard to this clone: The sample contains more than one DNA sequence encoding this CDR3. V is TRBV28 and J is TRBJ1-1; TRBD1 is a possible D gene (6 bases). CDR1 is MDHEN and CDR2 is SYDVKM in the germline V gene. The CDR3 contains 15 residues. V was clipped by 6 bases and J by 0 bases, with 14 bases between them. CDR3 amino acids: CASSPPQGMNTEAFF. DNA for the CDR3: TGTGCCAGCAGCCCTCCCCAGGGGATGAACACTGAAGCTTTCTTT.

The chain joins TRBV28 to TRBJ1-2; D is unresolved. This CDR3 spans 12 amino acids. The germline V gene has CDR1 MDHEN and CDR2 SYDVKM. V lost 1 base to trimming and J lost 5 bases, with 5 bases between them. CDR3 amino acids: CASSLFPYGYTF. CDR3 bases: TGTGCCAGCAGTTTATTCCCGTATGGCTACACCTTC.

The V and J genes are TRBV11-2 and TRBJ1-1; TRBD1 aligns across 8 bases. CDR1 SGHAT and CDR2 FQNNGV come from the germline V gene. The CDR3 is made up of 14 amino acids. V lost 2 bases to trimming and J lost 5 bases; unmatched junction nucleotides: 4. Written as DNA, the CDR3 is TGTGCCAGCAGCTTACTACAGGGGGGGACTGAAGCTTTCTTT. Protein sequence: CASSLLQGGTEAFF.

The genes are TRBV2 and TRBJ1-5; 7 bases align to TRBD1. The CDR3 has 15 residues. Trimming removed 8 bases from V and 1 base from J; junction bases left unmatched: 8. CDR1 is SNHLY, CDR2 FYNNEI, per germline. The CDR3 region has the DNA TGTGCCAGCGGAAACAGGGGTATGAGCAATCAGCCCCAGCATTTT. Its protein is CASGNRGMSNQPQHF.

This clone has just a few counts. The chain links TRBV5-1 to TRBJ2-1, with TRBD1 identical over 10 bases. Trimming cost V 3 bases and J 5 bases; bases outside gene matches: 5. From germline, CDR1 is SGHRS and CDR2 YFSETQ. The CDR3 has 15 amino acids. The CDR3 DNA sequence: TGCGCCAGCAGCTGGGGACAGGGGTTCAACAATGAGCAGTTCTTC. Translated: CASSWGQGFNNEQFF.

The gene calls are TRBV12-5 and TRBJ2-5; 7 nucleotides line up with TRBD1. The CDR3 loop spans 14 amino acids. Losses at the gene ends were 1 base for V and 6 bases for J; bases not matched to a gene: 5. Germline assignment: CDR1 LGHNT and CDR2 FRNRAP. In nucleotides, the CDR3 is TGTGCTAGTGGTTTGGGGACAGGCGTAAAGACCCAGTACTTC. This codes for CASGLGTGVKTQYF.

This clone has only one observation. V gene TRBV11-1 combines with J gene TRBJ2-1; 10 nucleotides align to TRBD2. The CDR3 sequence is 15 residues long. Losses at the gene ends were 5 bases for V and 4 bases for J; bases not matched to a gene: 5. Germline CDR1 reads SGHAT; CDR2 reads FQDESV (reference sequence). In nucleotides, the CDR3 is TGTGCCAGCAGCCCTAGCGGGGGCCAATACAATGAGCAGTTCTTC. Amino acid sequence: CASSPSGGQYNEQFF.

The CDR3: CASSFSGVATNEKLFF. The CDR3 coding sequence is TGTGCCAGCAGTTTCTCAGGGGTTGCAACTAATGAAAAACTGTTTTTT. J is TRBJ1-4 and V is TRBV28; maybe TRBD1 (6 bases). Germline CDR1 and CDR2: MDHEN and SYDVKM. This CDR3 contains 16 residues. The V gene lost 3 bases and the J gene lost 0 bases, with 11 bases spanning the gap.

CDR3 bases: TGTGCCAGCAGCGTAGACAGGGGATATGGCTACACCTTC. It translates to CASSVDRGYGYTF. The V gene is TRBV9, the J gene TRBJ1-2, with 7 nucleotides matching TRBD1. Per the germline V gene, CDR1 is SGDLS and CDR2 is YYNGEE. The CDR3 is 13 residues long. The trim removed 0 bases at V and 5 bases at J, leaving 1 base unmatched. The full variable domain, completed using reference TRBV9 and TRBJ1-2, is DSGVTQTPKHLITATGQRVTLRCSPRSGDLSVYWYQQSLDQGLQFLIQYYNGEERAKGNILERFSAQQFPDLHSELNLSSLELGDSALYFCASSVDRGYGYTFGSGTRLTVV.

As DNA, the CDR3 is TGTGCCACCCAGTGGGGCCTGAACACTGAAGCTTTCTTT. Translating gives CATQWGLNTEAFF. This chain joins TRBV15 and TRBJ1-1, with TRBD1 as a possible D gene (5 bases). The CDR3 is 13 amino acids. The V gene's germline CDR1 is LNHNV and CDR2 YYDKDF (reference sequence). Trimming pared 8 bases from V and 0 bases from J, leaving 10 bases between.

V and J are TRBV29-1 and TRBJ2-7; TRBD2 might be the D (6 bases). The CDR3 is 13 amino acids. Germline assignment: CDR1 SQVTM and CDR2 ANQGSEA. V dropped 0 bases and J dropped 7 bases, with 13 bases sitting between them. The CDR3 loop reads CSVEDQEGREQYF. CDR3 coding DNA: TGCAGCGTTGAAGATCAGGAGGGGCGTGAGCAGTACTTC.

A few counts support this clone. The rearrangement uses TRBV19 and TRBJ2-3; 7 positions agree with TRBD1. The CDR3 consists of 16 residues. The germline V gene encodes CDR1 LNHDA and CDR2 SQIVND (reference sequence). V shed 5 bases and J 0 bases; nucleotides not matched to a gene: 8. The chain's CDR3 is CASSEFRGLSTDTQYF. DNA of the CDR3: TGTGCCAGTAGTGAATTCAGGGGGTTGAGCACAGATACGCAGTATTTT. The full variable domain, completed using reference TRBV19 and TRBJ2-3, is DGGITQSPKYLFRKEGQNVTLSCEQNLNHDAMYWYRQDPGQGLRLIYYSQIVNDFQKGDIAEGYSVSREKKESFPLTVTSAQKNPTAFYLCASSEFRGLSTDTQYFGPGTRLTVL.

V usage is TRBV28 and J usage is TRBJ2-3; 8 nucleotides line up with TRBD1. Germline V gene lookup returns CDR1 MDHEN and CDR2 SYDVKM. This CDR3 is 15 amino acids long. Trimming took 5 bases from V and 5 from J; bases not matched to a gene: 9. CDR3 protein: CASSDRDRWGDTQYF. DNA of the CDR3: TGTGCCAGCAGTGACCGGGACAGGTGGGGAGATACGCAGTATTTT. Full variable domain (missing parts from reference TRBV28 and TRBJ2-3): DVKVTQSSRYLVKRTGEKVFLECVQDMDHENMFWYRQDPGLGLRLIYFSYDVKMKEKGDIPEGYSVSREKKERFSLILESASTNQTSMYLCASSDRDRWGDTQYFGPGTRLTVL.

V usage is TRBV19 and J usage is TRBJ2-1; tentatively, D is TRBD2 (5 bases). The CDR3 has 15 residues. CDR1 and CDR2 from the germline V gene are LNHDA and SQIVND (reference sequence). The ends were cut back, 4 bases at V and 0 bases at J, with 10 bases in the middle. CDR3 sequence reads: CASSRVGSSYNEQFF. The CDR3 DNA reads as TGTGCCAGTAGTAGAGTGGGGAGCTCCTACAATGAGCAGTTCTTC.

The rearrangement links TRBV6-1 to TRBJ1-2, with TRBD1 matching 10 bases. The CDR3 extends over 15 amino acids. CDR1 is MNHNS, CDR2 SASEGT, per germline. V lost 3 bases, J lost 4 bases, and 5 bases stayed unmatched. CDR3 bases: TGTGCCAGCAGTGATCCGGACAGGGGGACCTATGGCTACACCTTC. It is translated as CASSDPDRGTYGYTF.

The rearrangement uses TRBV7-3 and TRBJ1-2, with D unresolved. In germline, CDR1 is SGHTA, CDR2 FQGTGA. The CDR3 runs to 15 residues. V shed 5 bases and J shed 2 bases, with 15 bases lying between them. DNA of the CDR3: TGTGCCAGCAGCCAACTGCCCGGGAGCAACTATGGCTACACCTTC. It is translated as CASSQLPGSNYGYTF.

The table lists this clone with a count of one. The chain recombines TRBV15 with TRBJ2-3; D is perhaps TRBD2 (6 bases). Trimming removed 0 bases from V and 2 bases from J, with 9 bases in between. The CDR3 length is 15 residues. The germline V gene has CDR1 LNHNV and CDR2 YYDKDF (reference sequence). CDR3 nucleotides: TGTGCCACCAGCAGAGAGGGGGGACCCACAGATACGCAGTATTTT. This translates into CATSREGGPTDTQYF.

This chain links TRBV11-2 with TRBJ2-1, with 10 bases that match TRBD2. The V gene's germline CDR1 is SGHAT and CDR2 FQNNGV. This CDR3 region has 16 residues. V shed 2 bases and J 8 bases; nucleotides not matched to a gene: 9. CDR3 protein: CASSLTWASGSYEQFF. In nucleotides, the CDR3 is TGTGCCAGCAGCTTAACCTGGGCTAGCGGGAGTTATGAGCAGTTCTTC. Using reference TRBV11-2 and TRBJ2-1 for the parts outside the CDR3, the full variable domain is EAGVAQSPRYKIIEKRQSVAFWCNPISGHATLYWYQQILGQGPKLLIQFQNNGVVDDSQLPKDRFSAERLKGVDSTLKIQPAKLEDSAVYLCASSLTWASGSYEQFFGPGTRLTVL.